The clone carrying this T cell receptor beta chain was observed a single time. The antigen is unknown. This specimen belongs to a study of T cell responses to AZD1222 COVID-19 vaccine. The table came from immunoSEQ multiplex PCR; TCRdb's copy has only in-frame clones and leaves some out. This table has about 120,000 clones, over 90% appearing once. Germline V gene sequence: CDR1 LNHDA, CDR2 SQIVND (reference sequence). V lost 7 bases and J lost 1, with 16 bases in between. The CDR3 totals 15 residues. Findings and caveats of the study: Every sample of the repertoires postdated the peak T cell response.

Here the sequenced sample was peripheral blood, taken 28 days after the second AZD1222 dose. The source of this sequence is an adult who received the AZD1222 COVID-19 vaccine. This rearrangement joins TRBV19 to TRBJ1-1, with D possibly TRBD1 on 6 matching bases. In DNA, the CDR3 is TGTGCCAGTAAAAGGCCCCGACAGGAGAACACTGAAGCTTTCTTT. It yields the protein CASKRPRQENTEAFF. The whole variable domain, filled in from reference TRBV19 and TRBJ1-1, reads DGGITQSPKYLFRKEGQNVTLSCEQNLNHDAMYWYRQDPGQGLRLIYYSQIVNDFQKGDIAEGYSVSREKKESFPLTVTSAQKNPTAFYLCASKRPRQENTEAFFGQGTRLTVV.